Shown below are 14 T cell receptor beta chains from a single sample sequenced in a study of early T cells in non-severe SARS-CoV-2 infection. TCRdb passed the 5' RACE reads through MiXCR, listing each CDR3 protein once. Among more than 65,000 distinct CDR3 sequences listed, approximately 13% were seen once. Source material: whole blood. These receptors were obtained from an adult who was a healthcare worker with PCR-confirmed SARS-CoV-2 infection or an uninfected control (not recorded which).

V gene TRBV9 combines with J gene TRBJ2-1; 7 bases align to TRBD2. Germline CDR1 and CDR2: SGDLS and YYNGEE. J was trimmed by 7 bases and V by 4 bases; bases with no gene match: 5. The CDR3 runs to 13 residues. The CDR3 protein is CASSSGLFNEQFF. CDR3 sequence (DNA): TGTGCCAGCAGCTCGGGACTATTTAATGAGCAGTTCTTC.

As for this clonotype: One junction end disagrees with the germline gene, perhaps due to a read error. The chain couples TRBV30 to TRBJ1-3; D is uncertain. This CDR3 is 14 amino acids long. Germline CDR1 reads GTSNPN; CDR2 reads SVGIG (reference sequence). CDR3 nucleotides: TGTGCCTGGCAGCCCGACCCCCCTGGGAACACCATATATTTT. It yields the protein CAWQPDPPGNTIYF.

A single count supports this clonotype. The junction and the germline gene differ at one end; a read error may be behind it. As DNA, the CDR3 is TGTGTCAGCAGCCACCAAATCCCCTACGAGCAGTACTTC. This gives the protein CVSSHQIPYEQYF. The genes are TRBV3-1 and TRBJ2-7; D is ambiguous. The germline V gene has CDR1 LGHDT and CDR2 YNNKEL (reference sequence). This CDR3 has 13 amino acids.

This clonotype occurred many times. The gene calls are TRBV19 and TRBJ1-2; TRBD1 agrees at 7 bases. In germline, CDR1 is LNHDA, CDR2 SQIVND (reference sequence). After removal of 7 bases from V and 2 bases from J, the junction contained 4 bases not matched to a gene. This CDR3 is built from 13 residues. In nucleotides, the CDR3 is TGTGCCAGTACCAGGACAGGAAACTATGGCTACACCTTC. Encoded protein: CASTRTGNYGYTF.

This clonotype appeared many times. This sequence joins TRBV6-5 and TRBJ1-1; a weak D match, TRBD1 (5 bases). Germline assignment: CDR1 MNHEY and CDR2 SVGAGI. The CDR3 consists of 14 residues. V was trimmed by 1 base and J by 4 bases, leaving 10 bases between them. The CDR3 is CASSYFGGSTEAFF. Here the CDR3 DNA reads TGTGCCAGCAGTTACTTTGGGGGAAGCACTGAAGCTTTCTTT.

This clonotype was counted many times. The gene calls are TRBV7-8 and TRBJ2-3; TRBD1 or TRBD2 may be the D gene (5 bases each). Germline V gene sequence: CDR1 SGHVS, CDR2 FQNEAQ. The CDR3 has 14 residues. Trimming left V 7 bases short and J 4 bases short, with 15 bases between. The DNA for the CDR3 is TGTGCCAGCAACCGGGACGGAGGAGCAGATACGCAGTATTTT. This codes for CASNRDGGADTQYF.

CDR3 DNA sequence: TGTGCCAGCCTAAGGACAGGCGTTTATGGCTACACCTTC. Translation: CASLRTGVYGYTF. The chain couples TRBV12-3 or TRBV12-4 to TRBJ1-2; 7 bases fit TRBD1. V lost 8 bases to trimming and J lost 5 bases; unmatched junction nucleotides: 8. The CDR3 extends over 13 amino acids.

The rearrangement uses TRBV20-1 and TRBJ2-7, with 7 bases identical to TRBD1. After removal of 3 bases from V and 2 bases from J, the junction contained 10 bases not matched to a gene. The CDR3 runs to 15 residues. Looked up from germline, CDR1 is DFQATT and CDR2 is SNEGSKA (reference sequence). DNA of the CDR3: TGCAGTGCTAGTCATAACGCAGGGGGACCCTACGAGCAGTACTTC. Residues: CSASHNAGGPYEQYF.

The V and J genes are TRBV28 and TRBJ2-3; 8 bases fit TRBD1. The CDR3 has 15 residues. V lost 6 bases and J lost 2; bases outside the gene matches: 7. Per germline, CDR1 MDHEN and CDR2 SYDVKM. In DNA form, the CDR3 reads TGTGCCAGCAGCACCCCGGGACAGGACACAGATACGCAGTATTTT. It translates to CASSTPGQDTDTQYF.

This clonotype came up many times. V usage is TRBV4-3 and J usage is TRBJ1-2; no firm D call. Germline CDR1 is LGHNA and CDR2 is YSLEER. V was clipped by 5 bases and J by 5 bases, with 18 bases between them. The CDR3 is 15 amino acids. For the CDR3, the DNA is TGCGCCAGCAGCTTTTCTCGGCAGGAGTCTTATGGCTACACCTTC. Translation: CASSFSRQESYGYTF.

This clonotype has a count of ten or more. The chain carries TRBV10-3 and TRBJ1-2; D is uncertain. This CDR3 spans 14 amino acids. V lost 0 bases and J lost 2, with 7 bases in between. CDR1 ENHRY and CDR2 SYGVKD come from the germline V gene. DNA of the CDR3: TGTGCCATCAGTGAGTCGGTACCGAACTATGGCTACACCTTC. Translating gives CAISESVPNYGYTF.

This clonotype was seen repeatedly, ten times or more. The genes are TRBV5-6 and TRBJ1-2; D perhaps matches TRBD1 (6 bases). CDR3 length equals 14 residues. Trimming took 3 bases from V and 8 from J, leaving 17 bases between them. Germline V gives CDR1 SGHDT, CDR2 YYEEEE. This CDR3 reads CASSSTQQGVGYTF. CDR3 sequence (DNA): TGTGCCAGCAGCTCTACCCAACAGGGAGTCGGCTACACCTTC. The whole variable domain, remainder taken from reference TRBV5-6 and TRBJ1-2, is DAGVTQSPTHLIKTRGQQVTLRCSPKSGHDTVSWYQQALGQGPQFIFQYYEEEERQRGNFPDRFSGHQFPNYSSELNVNALLLGDSALYLCASSSTQQGVGYTFGSGTRLTVV.

The CDR3 bases are TGTGCCAGCAGGACCGACAGGGGCCAAAACATTCAGTACTTC. Encoded protein: CASRTDRGQNIQYF. The chain joins TRBV27 to TRBJ2-4; 8 bases are a match to TRBD1. J lost 5 bases, V lost 6 bases, and 6 bases had no gene match. Germline V gene data show CDR1 as MNHEY and CDR2 as SMNVEV (reference sequence). CDR3 size: 14 residues.

This clonotype occurred many times. The chain combines TRBV10-3 with TRBJ2-1; D might be TRBD2 (6 bases). This CDR3 is built from 18 residues. The V end lost 5 bases, the J end lost 1 base, and 21 bases lay between the germline ends. Germline V gives CDR1 ENHRY, CDR2 SYGVKD. As DNA, the CDR3 is TGTGCCATCAGTTCGACCGTTGGGGACTCCCAGTCCTACAATGAGCAGTTCTTC. Its protein is CAISSTVGDSQSYNEQFF.